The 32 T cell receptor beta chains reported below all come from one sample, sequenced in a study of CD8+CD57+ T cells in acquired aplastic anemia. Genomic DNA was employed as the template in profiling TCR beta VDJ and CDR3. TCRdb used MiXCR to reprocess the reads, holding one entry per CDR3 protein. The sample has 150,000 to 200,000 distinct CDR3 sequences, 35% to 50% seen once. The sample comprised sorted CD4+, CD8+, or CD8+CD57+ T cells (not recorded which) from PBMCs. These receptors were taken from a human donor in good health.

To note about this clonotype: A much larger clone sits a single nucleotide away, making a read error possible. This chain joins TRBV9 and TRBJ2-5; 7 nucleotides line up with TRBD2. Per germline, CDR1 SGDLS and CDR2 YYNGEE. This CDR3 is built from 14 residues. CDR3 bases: TGTGCCAGCAGCGTAGGGGGCCCGCGGGAGACCCATTACTTC. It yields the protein CASSVGGPRETHYF. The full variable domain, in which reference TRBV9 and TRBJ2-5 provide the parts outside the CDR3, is DSGVTQTPKHLITATGQRVTLRCSPRSGDLSVYWYQQSLDQGLQFLIQYYNGEERAKGNILERFSAQQFPDLHSELNLSSLELGDSALYFCASSVGGPRETHYFGPGTRLLVL.

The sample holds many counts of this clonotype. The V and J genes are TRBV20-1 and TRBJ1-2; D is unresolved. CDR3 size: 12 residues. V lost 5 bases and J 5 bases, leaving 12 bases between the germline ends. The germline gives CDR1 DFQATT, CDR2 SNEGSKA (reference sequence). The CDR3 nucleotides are TGCAGTGCTCCCTCTACGGATTATGGCTACACCTTC. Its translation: CSAPSTDYGYTF.

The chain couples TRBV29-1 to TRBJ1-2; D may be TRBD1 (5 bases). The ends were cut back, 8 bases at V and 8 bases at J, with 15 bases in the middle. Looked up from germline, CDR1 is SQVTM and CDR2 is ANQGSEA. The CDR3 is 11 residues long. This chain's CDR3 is CSLPDGGGYTF. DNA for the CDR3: TGCAGCCTTCCGGACGGGGGGGGCTACACCTTC. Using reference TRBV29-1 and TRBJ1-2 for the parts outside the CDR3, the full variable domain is SAVISQKPSRDICQRGTSLTIQCQVDSQVTMMFWYRQQPGQSLTLIATANQGSEATYESGFVIDKFPISRPNLTFSTLTVSNMSPEDSSIYLCSLPDGGGYTFGSGTRLTVV.

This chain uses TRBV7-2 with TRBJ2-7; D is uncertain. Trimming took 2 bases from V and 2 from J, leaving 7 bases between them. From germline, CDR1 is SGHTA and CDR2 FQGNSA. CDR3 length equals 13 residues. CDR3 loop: CASSLSATYEQYF. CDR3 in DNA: TGTGCCAGCAGCTTAAGTGCAACCTACGAGCAGTACTTC.

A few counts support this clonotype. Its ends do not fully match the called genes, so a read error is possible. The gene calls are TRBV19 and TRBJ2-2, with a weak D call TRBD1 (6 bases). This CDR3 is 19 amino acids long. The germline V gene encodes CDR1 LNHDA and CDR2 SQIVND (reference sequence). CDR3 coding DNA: TGTGCCAGTAGTAAAATTGGACAGCTCTATAACACCAACACCGGGGATCTGTTTTTT. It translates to CASSKIGQLYNTNTGDLFF.

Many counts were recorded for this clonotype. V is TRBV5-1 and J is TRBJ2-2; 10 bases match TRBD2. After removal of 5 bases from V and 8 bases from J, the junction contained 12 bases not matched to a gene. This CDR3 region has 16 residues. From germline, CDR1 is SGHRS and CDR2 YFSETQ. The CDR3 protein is CASRSAVSSGSGELFF. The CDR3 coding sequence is TGCGCCAGCAGAAGTGCTGTATCTAGCGGGAGTGGGGAGCTGTTTTTT.

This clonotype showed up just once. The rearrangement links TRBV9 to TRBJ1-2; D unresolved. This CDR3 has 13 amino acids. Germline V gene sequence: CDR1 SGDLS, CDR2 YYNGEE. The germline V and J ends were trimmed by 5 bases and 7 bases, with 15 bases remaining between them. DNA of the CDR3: TGTGCCAGCAGTTCCCCGGCAGAGGGTGGCTACACCTTC. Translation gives CASSSPAEGGYTF.

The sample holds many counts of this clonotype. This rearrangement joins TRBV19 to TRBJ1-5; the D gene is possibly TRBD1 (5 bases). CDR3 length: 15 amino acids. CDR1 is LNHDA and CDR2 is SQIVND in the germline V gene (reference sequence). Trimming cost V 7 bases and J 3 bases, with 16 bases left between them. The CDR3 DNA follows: TGTGCCAGTATACCTGACGGGACTTTCAATCAGCCCCAGCATTTT. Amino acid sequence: CASIPDGTFNQPQHF.

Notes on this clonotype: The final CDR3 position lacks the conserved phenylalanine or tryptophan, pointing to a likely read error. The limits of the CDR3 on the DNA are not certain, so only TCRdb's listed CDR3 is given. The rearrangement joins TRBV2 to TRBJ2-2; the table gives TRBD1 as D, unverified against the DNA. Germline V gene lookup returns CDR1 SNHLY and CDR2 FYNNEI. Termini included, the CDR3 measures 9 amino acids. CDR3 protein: CASSDVAGR.

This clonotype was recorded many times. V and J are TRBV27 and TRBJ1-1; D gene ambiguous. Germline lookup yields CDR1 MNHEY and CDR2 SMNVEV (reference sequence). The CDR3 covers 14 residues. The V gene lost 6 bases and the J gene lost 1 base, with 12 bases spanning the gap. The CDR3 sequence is CASSFRTGNTEAFF. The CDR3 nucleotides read TGTGCCAGCAGCTTCCGGACGGGGAACACTGAAGCTTTCTTT.

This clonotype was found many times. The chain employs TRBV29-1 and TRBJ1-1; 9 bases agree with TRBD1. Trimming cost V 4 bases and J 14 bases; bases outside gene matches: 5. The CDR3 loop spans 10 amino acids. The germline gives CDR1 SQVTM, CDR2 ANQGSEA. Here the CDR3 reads CSVGRQGDFF. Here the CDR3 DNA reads TGCAGCGTTGGTCGACAGGGGGACTTCTTT.

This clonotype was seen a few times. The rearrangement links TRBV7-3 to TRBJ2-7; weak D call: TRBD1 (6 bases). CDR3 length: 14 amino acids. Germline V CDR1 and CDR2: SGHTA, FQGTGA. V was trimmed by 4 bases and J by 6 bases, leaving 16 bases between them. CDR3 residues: CASSSDSLSSEQYF. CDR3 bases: TGTGCCAGCAGCTCGGACAGCCTTAGCTCCGAGCAGTACTTC.

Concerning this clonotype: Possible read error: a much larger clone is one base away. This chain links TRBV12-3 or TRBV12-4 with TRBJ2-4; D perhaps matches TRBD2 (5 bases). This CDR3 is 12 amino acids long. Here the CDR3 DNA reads TGTGCCAGCAGTTTCGAGGGAAACACTCAGTACTTC. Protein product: CASSFEGNTQYF.

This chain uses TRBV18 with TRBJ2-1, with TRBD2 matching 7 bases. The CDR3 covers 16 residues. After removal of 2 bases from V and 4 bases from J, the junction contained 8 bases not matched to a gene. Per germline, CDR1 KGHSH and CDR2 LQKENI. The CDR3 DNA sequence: TGTGCCAGCTCACCAGATTCAAGCGGGAATTACAATGAGCAGTTCTTC. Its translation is CASSPDSSGNYNEQFF.

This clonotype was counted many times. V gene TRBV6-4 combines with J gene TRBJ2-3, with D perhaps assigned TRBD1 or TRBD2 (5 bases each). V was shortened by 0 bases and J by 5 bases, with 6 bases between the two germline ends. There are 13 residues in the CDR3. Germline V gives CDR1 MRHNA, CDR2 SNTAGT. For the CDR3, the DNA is TGTGCCAGCAGTGACTCGAGGGGAGATACGCAGTATTTT. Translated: CASSDSRGDTQYF.

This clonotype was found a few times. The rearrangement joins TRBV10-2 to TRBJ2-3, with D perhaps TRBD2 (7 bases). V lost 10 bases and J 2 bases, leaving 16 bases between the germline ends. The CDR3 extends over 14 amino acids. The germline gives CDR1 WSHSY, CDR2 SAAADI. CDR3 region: CAIEQGGFTDTQYF. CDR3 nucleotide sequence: TGCGCCATAGAACAGGGAGGGTTCACAGATACGCAGTATTTT.

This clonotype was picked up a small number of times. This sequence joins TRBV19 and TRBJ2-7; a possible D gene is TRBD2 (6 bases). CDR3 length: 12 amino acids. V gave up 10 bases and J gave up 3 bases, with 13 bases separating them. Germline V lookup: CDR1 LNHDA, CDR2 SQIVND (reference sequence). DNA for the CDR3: TGTGCCACTACGGGAGTAAACTACGAGCAGTACTTC. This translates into CATTGVNYEQYF.

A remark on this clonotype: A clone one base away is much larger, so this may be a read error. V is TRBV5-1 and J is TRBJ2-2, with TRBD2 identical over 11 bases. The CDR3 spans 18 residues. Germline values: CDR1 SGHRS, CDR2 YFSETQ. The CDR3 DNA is TGCGCCATCAGCTTGGCCACACAGACTAGCGGGAATGCCGGGGAGCTGTTTTTT. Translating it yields CAISLATQTSGNAGELFF.

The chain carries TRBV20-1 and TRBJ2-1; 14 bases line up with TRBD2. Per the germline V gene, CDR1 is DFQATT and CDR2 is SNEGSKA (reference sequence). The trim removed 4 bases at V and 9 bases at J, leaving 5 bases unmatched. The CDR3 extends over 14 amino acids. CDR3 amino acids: CSAKGLAGVVEQFF. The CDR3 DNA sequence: TGCAGTGCTAAGGGACTAGCGGGAGTCGTTGAGCAGTTCTTC.

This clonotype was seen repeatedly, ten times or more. CDR3 bases: TGTGCCAGTAGTATGCGGGACAGCTACAATGAGCAGTTCTTC. It is translated as CASSMRDSYNEQFF. The V and J genes are TRBV19 and TRBJ2-1; weak D call: TRBD1 (7 bases). Germline values: CDR1 LNHDA, CDR2 SQIVND (reference sequence). CDR3 length: 14 residues. V dropped 3 bases and J dropped 3 bases, with 9 bases sitting between them.

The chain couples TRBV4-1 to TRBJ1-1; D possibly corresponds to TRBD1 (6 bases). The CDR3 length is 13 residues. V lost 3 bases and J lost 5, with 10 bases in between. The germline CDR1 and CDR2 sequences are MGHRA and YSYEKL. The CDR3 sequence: CASSHTGRTEAFF. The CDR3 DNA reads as TGCGCCAGCAGCCATACAGGGAGGACTGAAGCTTTCTTT.

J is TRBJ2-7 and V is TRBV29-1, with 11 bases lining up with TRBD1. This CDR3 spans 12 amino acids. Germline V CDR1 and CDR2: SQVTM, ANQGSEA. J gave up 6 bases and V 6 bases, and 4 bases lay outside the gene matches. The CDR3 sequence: CSVGQGVGEQYF. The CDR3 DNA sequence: TGCAGCGTGGGACAGGGGGTTGGCGAGCAGTACTTC.

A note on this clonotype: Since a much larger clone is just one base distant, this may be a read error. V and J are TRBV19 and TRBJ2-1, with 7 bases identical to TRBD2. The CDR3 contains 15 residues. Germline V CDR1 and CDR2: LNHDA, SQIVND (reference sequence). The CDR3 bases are TGTGCCAGTAGCCCTACTAGCGCCTCCTACAATGAGCAGTTATTC. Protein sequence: CASSPTSASYNEQLF.

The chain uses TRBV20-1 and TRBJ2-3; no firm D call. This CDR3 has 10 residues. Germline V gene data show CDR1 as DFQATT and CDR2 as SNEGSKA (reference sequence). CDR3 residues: CRPARDTQYF. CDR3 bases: TGCCGACCCGCCCGAGATACGCAGTATTTT.

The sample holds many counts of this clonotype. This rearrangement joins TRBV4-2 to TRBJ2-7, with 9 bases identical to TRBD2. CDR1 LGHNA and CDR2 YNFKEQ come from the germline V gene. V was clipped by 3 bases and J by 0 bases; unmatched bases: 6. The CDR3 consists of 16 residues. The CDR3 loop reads CASSQKSGRSSYEQYF. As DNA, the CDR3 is TGTGCCAGCAGCCAGAAAAGCGGGAGGAGCTCCTACGAGCAGTACTTC.

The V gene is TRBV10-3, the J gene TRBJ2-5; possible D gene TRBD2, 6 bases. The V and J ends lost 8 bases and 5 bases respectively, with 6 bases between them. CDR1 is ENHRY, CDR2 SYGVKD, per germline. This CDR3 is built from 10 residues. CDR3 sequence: CAIRGETQYF. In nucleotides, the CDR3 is TGTGCCATCCGGGGGGAGACCCAGTACTTC.

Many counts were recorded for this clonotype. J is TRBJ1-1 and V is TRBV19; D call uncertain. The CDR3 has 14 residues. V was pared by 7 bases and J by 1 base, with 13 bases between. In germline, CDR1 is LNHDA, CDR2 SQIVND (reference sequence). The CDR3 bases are TGTGCCAGTAAATTTAGTAGTTCGAACACTGAAGCTTTCTTT. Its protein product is CASKFSSSNTEAFF.

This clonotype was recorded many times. CDR3 amino acids: CSAPPAGYEQFF. The CDR3 bases are TGCAGTGCCCCCCCGGCGGGTTATGAGCAGTTCTTC. J is TRBJ2-1 and V is TRBV20-1, with D perhaps TRBD2 (5 bases). CDR3 length equals 12 residues. Deletions cut 6 bases from V and 8 bases from J, with 14 bases between. CDR1 DFQATT and CDR2 SNEGSKA come from the germline V gene (reference sequence).

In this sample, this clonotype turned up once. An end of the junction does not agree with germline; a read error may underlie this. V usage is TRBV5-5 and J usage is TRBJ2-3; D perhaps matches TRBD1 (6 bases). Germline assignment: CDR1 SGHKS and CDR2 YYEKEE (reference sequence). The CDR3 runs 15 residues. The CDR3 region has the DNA TGTGCCAGCAGCTTGGGGGACACCGGCACAGGTACGCAGTATTTT. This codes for CASSLGDTGTGTQYF.

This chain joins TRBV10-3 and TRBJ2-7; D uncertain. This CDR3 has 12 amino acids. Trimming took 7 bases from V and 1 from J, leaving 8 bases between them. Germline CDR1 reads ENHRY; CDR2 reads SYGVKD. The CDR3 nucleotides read TGTGCCATCAAGCACGATTCCTACGAGCAGTACTTC. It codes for CAIKHDSYEQYF.

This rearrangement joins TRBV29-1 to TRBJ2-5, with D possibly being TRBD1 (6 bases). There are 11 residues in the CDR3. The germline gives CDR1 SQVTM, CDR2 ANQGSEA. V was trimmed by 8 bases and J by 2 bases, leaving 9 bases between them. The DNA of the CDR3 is TGCAGCTCAGGACAGCAAGAGACCCAGTACTTC. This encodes CSSGQQETQYF.

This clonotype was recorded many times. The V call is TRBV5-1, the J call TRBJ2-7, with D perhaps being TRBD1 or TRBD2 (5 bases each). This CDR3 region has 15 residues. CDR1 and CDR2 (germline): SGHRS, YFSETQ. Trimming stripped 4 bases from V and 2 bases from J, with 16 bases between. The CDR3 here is CASSPGTHLTYEQYF. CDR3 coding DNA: TGCGCCAGCAGCCCCGGGACGCACCTTACCTACGAGCAGTACTTC.